This passage covers 7 T cell receptor beta chains from one sample sequenced in a study of persistence of HIV-infected CD4 T cells. Lysates of CMV-infected fibroblasts at 9 to 10 ug/mL stimulated these cells. Sorting selected CD4+ T cells upregulating both CD40 ligand and CD69. For these receptors, no antigen is known. The libraries were made with immunoSEQ version 4 in survey mode. Repertoires were generated with immunoSEQ multiplex PCR, while TCRdb's copy carries only in-frame clones and drops some. Of more than 15,000 clones in the sample, less than 70% are singletons; the top ten hold roughly 8.4%. The material sequenced was CD4+ T cells sorted from PBMCs after approximately 20-hour stimulation, taken from a patient who received antiretroviral therapy. These receptors came from an adult woman with HIV who was CMV-seropositive.

V and J are TRBV5-1 and TRBJ2-5; perhaps TRBD2 as D (6 bases). Trimming left V 3 bases short and J 2 bases short, with 11 bases between. The CDR3 consists of 14 residues. The germline CDR1 and CDR2 sequences are SGHRS and YFSETQ. The CDR3 DNA sequence: TGCGCCAGCAGCTCAGTCGGAGGGCAAGAGACCCAGTACTTC. Translation gives CASSSVGGQETQYF. Based on the CDR3 plus reference TRBV5-1 and TRBJ2-5, the full variable domain is KAGVTQTPRYLIKTRGQQVTLSCSPISGHRSVSWYQQTPGQGLQFLFEYFSETQRNKGNFPGRFSGRQFSNSRSEMNVSTLELGDSALYLCASSSVGGQETQYFGPGTRLLVL.

The chain links TRBV3-1 (or the pseudogene TRBV3-2) to TRBJ1-6; D gene uncertain. In germline, CDR1 is LGHDT, CDR2 YNNKEL (reference sequence). Between the trimmed V and J ends, which lost 2 bases and 7 bases, there was a span of 12 bases. The CDR3 runs to 15 residues. CDR3 sequence (DNA): TGTGCCAGCAGCCAAATTAGTGGAGGCAATTCACCCCTCCACTTT. The encoded protein is CASSQISGGNSPLHF.

This chain connects TRBV5-1 to TRBJ2-3; D unclear. This CDR3 has 14 residues. The germline V gene has CDR1 SGHRS and CDR2 YFSETQ. V was trimmed by 0 bases and J by 2 bases, leaving 7 bases between them. The DNA for the CDR3 is TGCGCCAGCAGCTTGGGCCAGTCCACAGATACGCAGTATTTT. Translation gives CASSLGQSTDTQYF.

This chain connects TRBV19 to TRBJ2-5; 10 nucleotides agree with TRBD2. The CDR3 sequence is 14 residues long. V gave up 2 bases and J gave up 7 bases; unmatched junction bases: 4. Looked up from germline, CDR1 is LNHDA and CDR2 is SQIVND (reference sequence). Here the CDR3 DNA reads TGTGCCAGTAGTATAACGCCTAGCGGGGGGACCCAGTACTTC. This sequence encodes CASSITPSGGTQYF.

Only a few counts were recorded for this clone. The gene calls are TRBV2 and TRBJ1-2; no definite D call. CDR3 length: 14 residues. Germline V gene data show CDR1 as SNHLY and CDR2 as FYNNEI. V lost 4 bases and J 8 bases, leaving 17 bases between the germline ends. Here the CDR3 reads CASSGGITRTGYTF. The DNA of the CDR3 is TGTGCCAGCAGTGGCGGGATTACCCGGACGGGCTACACCTTC.

The chain uses TRBV6-1 and TRBJ2-7; 7 positions agree with TRBD1. This CDR3 has 16 residues. Germline V gene data show CDR1 as MNHNS and CDR2 as SASEGT. V gave up 1 base and J gave up 7 bases; unmatched junction bases: 13. CDR3 region: CASSEGGRGKRGEQYV. The CDR3 DNA follows: TGTGCCAGCAGTGAAGGTGGCAGGGGGAAGAGAGGAGAGCAGTACGTC.

The genes are TRBV5-6 and TRBJ1-5; D gene unclear. Trimming removed 4 bases from V and 0 bases from J, with 11 bases in between. The germline V gene has CDR1 SGHDT and CDR2 YYEEEE. This CDR3 spans 15 amino acids. The CDR3 DNA is TGTGCCAGCAGCCCCGGACTGTATAGCAATCAGCCCCAGCATTTT. Translating gives CASSPGLYSNQPQHF.